Below, 20 T cell receptor beta chains from the same sample are listed, as sequenced in a study of T cell responses to AZD1222 COVID-19 vaccine. The protocol was immunoSEQ multiplex PCR, while the TCRdb copy is restricted to in-frame clones and leaves out a portion. The table shows approximately 200,000 clones, with approximately 91% occurring only once. This sample comprised peripheral blood, obtained 28 days after the second AZD1222 dose. The receptor source for this set is an adult who received the AZD1222 COVID-19 vaccine.

The CDR3 region has the DNA TGTGCCAGCAGTTCGACCGGCGGCTACACCTTC. It encodes CASSSTGGYTF. The rearrangement uses TRBV12-3 or TRBV12-4 and TRBJ1-2; no definite D call. Trimming cost V 4 bases and J 8 bases, with 8 bases left between them. The CDR3 spans 11 residues.

V and J are TRBV7-9 and TRBJ1-3; maybe TRBD1 (5 bases). Trimming pared 3 bases from V and 2 bases from J, leaving 14 bases between. In germline, CDR1 is SEHNR, CDR2 FQNEAQ (reference sequence). The CDR3 consists of 16 residues. CDR3 in DNA: TGTGCCAGCAGCTTGGGACGTGGCCCCCCTGGAAACACCATATATTTT. It specifies CASSLGRGPPGNTIYF.

The V gene is TRBV5-1, the J gene TRBJ2-1; no definite D call. The CDR3 extends over 15 amino acids. Germline V lookup: CDR1 SGHRS, CDR2 YFSETQ. Trimming cost V 5 bases and J 0 bases, with 12 bases left between them. The CDR3 protein is CASRGTYNSYNEQFF. In nucleotides, the CDR3 is TGCGCCAGCAGGGGTACGTATAACTCCTACAATGAGCAGTTCTTC.

The chain carries TRBV28 and TRBJ1-5, with 11 bases fitting TRBD1. Germline V lookup: CDR1 MDHEN, CDR2 SYDVKM. V trimming: 5 bases; J trimming: 0 bases; junction bases outside the gene matches: 6. This CDR3 region has 17 residues. The CDR3 region is CASSLGTGGFSNQPQHF. CDR3 sequence (DNA): TGTGCCAGCAGTCTCGGGACAGGGGGATTTAGCAATCAGCCCCAGCATTTT. Full variable domain (rest looked up from reference TRBV28 and TRBJ1-5): DVKVTQSSRYLVKRTGEKVFLECVQDMDHENMFWYRQDPGLGLRLIYFSYDVKMKEKGDIPEGYSVSREKKERFSLILESASTNQTSMYLCASSLGTGGFSNQPQHFGDGTRLSIL.

The genes are TRBV7-2 and TRBJ2-1, with 9 nucleotides matching TRBD2. CDR1 and CDR2 (germline): SGHTA, FQGNSA. This CDR3 is built from 15 residues. Trimming cost V 6 bases and J 0 bases; bases outside gene matches: 3. DNA for the CDR3: TGTGCCAGCAGAATTAGCGGGAGCTCCTACAATGAGCAGTTCTTC. It is translated as CASRISGSSYNEQFF.

The V and J genes are TRBV5-1 and TRBJ2-3; D is undetermined. The CDR3 spans 15 residues. Germline V gene data show CDR1 as SGHRS and CDR2 as YFSETQ. Trimming shortened V by 0 bases and J by 1 base, and 9 bases separated the two germline ends. The CDR3 DNA follows: TGCGCCAGCAGCTTGGGGAGCAAGGGCACAGATACGCAGTATTTT. Translating gives CASSLGSKGTDTQYF.

CDR3 nucleotides: TGTGCCAGCAGTTTTCCTCCCCCAGTCTCCATTAACACCGGGGAGCTGTTTTTT. Its translation: CASSFPPPVSINTGELFF. The chain employs TRBV27 and TRBJ2-2; D ambiguous. CDR3 length: 18 residues. Trimming shortened V by 3 bases and J by 2 bases, and 19 bases separated the two germline ends. Germline V gene sequence: CDR1 MNHEY, CDR2 SMNVEV (reference sequence).

This clone was observed a single time. The chain uses TRBV30 and TRBJ1-1; unclear D gene. The CDR3 runs 13 residues. V lost 1 base and J 4 bases, leaving 10 bases between the germline ends. Germline CDR1 GTSNPN, CDR2 SVGIG (reference sequence). For the CDR3, the DNA is TGTGCCTGGAGTGGTCCGGGAGGCACTGAAGCTTTCTTT. As protein: CAWSGPGGTEAFF.

The CDR3 loop reads CASSDRTGTGELFF. The CDR3 DNA is TGTGCCAGCAGTGATCGGACAGGGACCGGGGAGCTGTTTTTT. The gene calls are TRBV25-1 and TRBJ2-2, with 8 bases fitting TRBD1. J gave up 5 bases and V 3 bases, and 2 bases lay outside the gene matches. The CDR3 covers 14 residues. CDR1 is MGHDK, CDR2 SYGVNS, per germline.

This clone was picked up one time. J is TRBJ1-2 and V is TRBV27; the match to TRBD1 covers 8 bases. V lost 2 bases, J lost 4 bases, and 6 bases stayed unmatched. In germline, CDR1 is MNHEY, CDR2 SMNVEV (reference sequence). There are 15 residues in the CDR3. CDR3 loop: CASSLRGQGSYGYTF. As DNA, the CDR3 is TGTGCCAGCAGTTTACGAGGACAGGGCAGCTATGGCTACACCTTC.

This clone was seen only once. The rearrangement links TRBV18 to TRBJ2-7; D uncertain. V lost 6 bases and J lost 0, with 3 bases in between. The CDR3 length is 11 residues. The V gene's germline CDR1 is KGHSH and CDR2 LQKENI. In DNA, the CDR3 is TGTGCCAGCTCGAGCTCCTACGAGCAGTACTTC. Translation: CASSSSYEQYF.

This clone appeared a single time. This chain links TRBV11-3 with TRBJ2-1; 14 nucleotides agree with TRBD2. Germline assignment: CDR1 SGHNT and CDR2 YENEEA. V lost 5 bases to trimming and J lost 8 bases; unmatched junction nucleotides: 8. This CDR3 has 16 amino acids. The CDR3 DNA follows: TGTGCCAGCAGCAGACTAGCGGGAGGGCCAGTCCATGAGCAGTTCTTC. The encoded protein is CASSRLAGGPVHEQFF.

The chain has TRBV28 and TRBJ1-6, with D perhaps matching TRBD1 (5 bases). CDR1 and CDR2 from the germline V gene are MDHEN and SYDVKM. Trimming took 6 bases from V and 7 from J, leaving 13 bases between them. The CDR3 has 14 residues. This CDR3 is CASSRTGSNSPLHF. Here the CDR3 DNA reads TGTGCCAGCAGCCGAACAGGATCAAATTCACCCCTCCACTTT. Looking up the rest from reference TRBV28 and TRBJ1-6 gives the full variable domain: DVKVTQSSRYLVKRTGEKVFLECVQDMDHENMFWYRQDPGLGLRLIYFSYDVKMKEKGDIPEGYSVSREKKERFSLILESASTNQTSMYLCASSRTGSNSPLHFGNGTRLTVT.

The genes are TRBV2 and TRBJ1-1; no definite D call. Germline values: CDR1 SNHLY, CDR2 FYNNEI. The CDR3 has 11 amino acids. Trimming shortened V by 4 bases and J by 6 bases, and 6 bases separated the two germline ends. CDR3 bases: TGTGCCAGCAGTGTATACGCTGAAGCTTTCTTT. It is translated as CASSVYAEAFF. The whole variable domain, remainder taken from reference TRBV2 and TRBJ1-1, is EPEVTQTPSHQVTQMGQEVILRCVPISNHLYFYWYRQILGQKVEFLVSFYNNEISEKSEIFDDQFSVERPDGSNFTLKIRSTKLEDSAMYFCASSVYAEAFFGQGTRLTVV.

Only one count was recorded for this clone. V gene TRBV5-4 combines with J gene TRBJ2-1; 9 positions match TRBD2. The CDR3 loop spans 17 amino acids. Germline values: CDR1 SGHNT, CDR2 YYREEE (reference sequence). Trimming took 5 bases from V and 4 from J; bases not matched to a gene: 13. This CDR3 is CASSPARSSGNYNEQFF. The DNA of the CDR3 is TGTGCCAGCAGTCCGGCCCGATCTAGCGGGAATTACAATGAGCAGTTCTTC.

The chain has TRBV19 and TRBJ1-1; a weak D match, TRBD1 (6 bases). This CDR3 is 14 amino acids long. The V and J ends lost 3 bases and 1 base respectively, with 9 bases between them. Germline loops: CDR1 LNHDA, CDR2 SQIVND (reference sequence). The CDR3 DNA follows: TGTGCCAGTAGTATTGGGGGGGCGAACACTGAAGCTTTCTTT. Protein product: CASSIGGANTEAFF.

The CDR3 sequence: CASSLRLGEQFF. The CDR3, as DNA: TGTGCCAGCAGCCTTCGATTGGGTGAGCAGTTCTTC. The chain has TRBV7-8 and TRBJ2-1; D remains ambiguous. CDR1 is SGHVS, CDR2 FQNEAQ, per germline. V lost 5 bases, J lost 9 bases, and 11 bases lay in between. The CDR3 consists of 12 residues.

The chain is built from TRBV28 and TRBJ2-7; D may be TRBD1 or TRBD2 (5 bases each). The V gene lost 8 bases and the J gene lost 6 bases, with 23 bases spanning the gap. This CDR3 comprises 15 residues. Looked up from germline, CDR1 is MDHEN and CDR2 is SYDVKM. The CDR3 DNA follows: TGTGCCAGCCTAGCCGCGCGGACGGGACCTCTCGAGCAGTACTTC. Amino acid sequence: CASLAARTGPLEQYF. Using reference TRBV28 and TRBJ2-7 for the parts outside the CDR3, the full variable domain is DVKVTQSSRYLVKRTGEKVFLECVQDMDHENMFWYRQDPGLGLRLIYFSYDVKMKEKGDIPEGYSVSREKKERFSLILESASTNQTSMYLCASLAARTGPLEQYFGPGTRLTVT.

The chain uses TRBV15 and TRBJ2-1, with TRBD2 matching 7 bases. This CDR3 spans 17 amino acids. The V gene's germline CDR1 is LNHNV and CDR2 YYDKDF (reference sequence). V was pared by 1 base and J by 9 bases, with 15 bases of the junction left unmatched. DNA for the CDR3: TGTGCCACCAGCAGAGCAGGGCTAGCGGAGGTCGGGGGTGAGCAGTTCTTC. Its translation: CATSRAGLAEVGGEQFF.

This clone showed up just once. The gene calls are TRBV2 and TRBJ2-7; D perhaps matches TRBD2 (6 bases). Germline assignment: CDR1 SNHLY and CDR2 FYNNEI. The CDR3 extends over 14 amino acids. Trimming stripped 1 base from V and 3 bases from J, with 10 bases between. The CDR3 loop reads CASSEDSGSYEQYF. The CDR3 bases are TGTGCCAGCAGTGAAGATAGCGGAAGCTACGAGCAGTACTTC.